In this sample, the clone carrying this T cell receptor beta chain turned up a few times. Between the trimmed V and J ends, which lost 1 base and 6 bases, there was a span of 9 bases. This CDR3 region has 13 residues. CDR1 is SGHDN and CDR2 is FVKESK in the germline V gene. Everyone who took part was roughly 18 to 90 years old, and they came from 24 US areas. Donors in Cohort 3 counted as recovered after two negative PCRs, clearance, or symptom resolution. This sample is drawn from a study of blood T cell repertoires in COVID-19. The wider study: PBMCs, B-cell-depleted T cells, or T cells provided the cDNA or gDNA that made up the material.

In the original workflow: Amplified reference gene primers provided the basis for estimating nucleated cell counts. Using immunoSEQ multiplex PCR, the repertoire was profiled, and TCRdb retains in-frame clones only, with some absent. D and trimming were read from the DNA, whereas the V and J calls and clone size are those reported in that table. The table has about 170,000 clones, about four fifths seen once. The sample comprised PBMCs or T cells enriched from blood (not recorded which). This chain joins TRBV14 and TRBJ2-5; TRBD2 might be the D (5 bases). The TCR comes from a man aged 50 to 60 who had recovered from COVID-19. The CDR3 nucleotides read TGTGCCAGCAGCCAAGTGGCGGGTCAGACCCAGTACTTC. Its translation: CASSQVAGQTQYF.